These 8 T cell receptor beta chains were all obtained from the same sample, sequenced in a study of T cell clonality in common variable immunodeficiency. Sequencing was performed with immunoSEQ multiplex PCR; in TCRdb, only in-frame clones are kept and a portion is missing. Its listing shows some 16,000 clones. Study-wide findings and caveats: In common variable immunodeficiency, TCR beta chains reportedly carried fewer deletions and N-nucleotide insertions.

Which antigens these TCRs recognize remains unknown. Sequencing used peripheral blood mononuclear cells. The origin of the receptors is a human donor with common variable immunodeficiency.

By frequency, this clone registers medium-sized. The sequenced fragment ends 3 residues before the CDR3 boundary, so the rest is inferred from the germline J gene. V usage is TRBV5-1 and J usage is TRBJ2-5, with 11 bases matching TRBD2. V was pared by 4 bases and J by 3 bases, with 2 bases of the junction left unmatched. CDR1 and CDR2 (germline): SGHRS, YFSETQ. CDR3 length equals 14 residues. CDR3 amino acids: CASSPGLAEETQYF. The sequenced part of the CDR3 DNA is TGCGCCAGCAGCCCGGGACTAGCGGAAGAGACC. Complete variable domain (other parts from reference TRBV5-1 and TRBJ2-5): KAGVTQTPRYLIKTRGQQVTLSCSPISGHRSVSWYQQTPGQGLQFLFEYFSETQRNKGNFPGRFSGRQFSNSRSEMNVSTLELGDSALYLCASSPGLAEETQYFGPGTRLLVL.

About this clone itself: The read finishes 3 residues shy of the CDR3 end, and the germline J gene is used to complete it. The chain recombines TRBV5-1 with TRBJ2-3, with 9 positions matching TRBD1. The V gene's germline CDR1 is SGHRS and CDR2 YFSETQ. The trim removed 2 bases at V and 0 bases at J, leaving 4 bases unmatched. The CDR3 has 16 amino acids. The CDR3 sequence: CASSFFGQGSTDTQYF. CDR3 DNA, as far as it was read: TGCGCCAGCAGCTTTTTTGGACAGGGGAGCACAGATACG.

Regarding this clone: From the germline J gene comes the end of the CDR3, since the read stops 3 residues before it. The chain employs TRBV5-1 and TRBJ2-3; weak D call: TRBD1 (5 bases). The CDR3 consists of 15 residues. The V gene lost 1 base and the J gene lost 3 bases, with 12 bases spanning the gap. The germline CDR1 and CDR2 sequences are SGHRS and YFSETQ. Here the CDR3 reads CASSLQGITTDTQYF. CDR3 DNA, as far as it was read: TGCGCCAGCAGCTTGCAGGGCATAACGACAGATACG.

In the case of this clone: Read data end 3 residues before the CDR3 end; the end is taken from the germline J gene. The rearrangement links TRBV18 to TRBJ2-7; D is uncertain. The V end lost 3 bases, the J end lost 2 bases, and 5 bases lay between the germline ends. The length of the CDR3 is 12 residues. In germline, CDR1 is KGHSH, CDR2 LQKENI. CDR3 sequence: CASSPQAYEQYF. CDR3 DNA, as far as it was read: TGTGCCAGCTCACCCCAGGCCTACGAG. Looking up the rest from reference TRBV18 and TRBJ2-7 gives the full variable domain: NAGVMQNPRHLVRRRGQEARLRCSPMKGHSHVYWYRQLPEEGLKFMVYLQKENIIDESGMPKERFSAEFPKEGPSILRIQQVVRGDSAAYFCASSPQAYEQYFGPGTRLTVT.

With respect to this clone: The read terminates 3 residues ahead of where the CDR3 ends, so the germline J gene completes it. V gene TRBV7-3 combines with J gene TRBJ2-4; maybe TRBD1 (7 bases). Germline CDR1 SGHTA, CDR2 FQGTGA. The CDR3 has 15 amino acids. V lost 2 bases and J 7 bases, leaving 15 bases between the germline ends. CDR3 residues: CASSLAGGGPNIQYF. The covered CDR3 bases are TGTGCCAGCAGCTTAGCCGGAGGGGGCCCCAACATT. The entire variable domain, with the rest obtained from reference TRBV7-3 and TRBJ2-4, is as follows: GAGVSQTPSNKVTEKGKYVELRCDPISGHTALYWYRQSLGQGPEFLIYFQGTGAADDSGLPNDRFFAVRPEGSVSTLKIQRTERGDSAVYLCASSLAGGGPNIQYFGAGTRLSVL.

Comment on this clone: The CDR3 extends 3 residues past the end of the read, so its final part is completed from the germline J gene. This chain uses TRBV19 with TRBJ1-5; TRBD1 is a possible D gene (6 bases). V lost 10 bases to trimming and J lost 1 base, with 17 bases between them. This CDR3 has 15 residues. CDR1 is LNHDA and CDR2 is SQIVND in the germline V gene (reference sequence). This CDR3 reads CATADSGTSNQPQHF. Partial CDR3 DNA: TGTGCCACCGCAGACTCCGGGACAAGCAATCAGCCC.

Regarding this clone: The read ends 3 residues before the CDR3 terminus; that terminus is restored from the germline J gene. The V and J genes are TRBV7-8 and TRBJ1-5; D remains unclear. The germline CDR1 and CDR2 sequences are SGHVS and FQNEAQ. The CDR3 has 14 amino acids. Trimming cost V 7 bases and J 0 bases, with 10 bases left between them. Here the CDR3 reads CASKAGTSNQPQHF. CDR3 DNA, as far as it was read: TGTGCCAGCAAGGCAGGAACTAGCAATCAGCCC.

As concerns this clone: The read ends 3 residues early relative to the CDR3; the germline J gene fills the gap. V is TRBV19 and J is TRBJ2-7; no definite D call. CDR3 length: 14 residues. The V end lost 4 bases, the J end lost 0 bases, and 10 bases lay between the germline ends. The germline V gene has CDR1 LNHDA and CDR2 SQIVND (reference sequence). Incomplete CDR3 DNA: TGTGCCAGTAGTAAGTGGGCGTACTCCTACGAG. Translating gives CASSKWAYSYE. The complete CDR3 sequence is CASSKWAYSYEQYF.